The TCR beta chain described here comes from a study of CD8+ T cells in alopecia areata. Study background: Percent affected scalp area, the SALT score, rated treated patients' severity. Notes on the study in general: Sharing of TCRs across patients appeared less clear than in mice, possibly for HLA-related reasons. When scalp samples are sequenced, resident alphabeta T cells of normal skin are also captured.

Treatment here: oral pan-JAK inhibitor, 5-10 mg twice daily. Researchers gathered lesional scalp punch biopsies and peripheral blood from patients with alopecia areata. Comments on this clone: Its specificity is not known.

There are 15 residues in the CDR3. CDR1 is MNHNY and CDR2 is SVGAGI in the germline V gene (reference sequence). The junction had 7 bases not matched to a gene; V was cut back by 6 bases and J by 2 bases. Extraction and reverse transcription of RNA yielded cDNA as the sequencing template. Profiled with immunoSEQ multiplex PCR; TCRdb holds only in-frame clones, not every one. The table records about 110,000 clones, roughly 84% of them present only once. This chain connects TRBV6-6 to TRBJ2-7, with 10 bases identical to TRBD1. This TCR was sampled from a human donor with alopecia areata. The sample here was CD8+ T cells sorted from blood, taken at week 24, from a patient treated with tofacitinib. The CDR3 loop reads CASRPPGQGAYEQYF. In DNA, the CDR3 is TGTGCCAGCAGACCTCCTGGACAGGGGGCCTACGAGCAGTACTTC.